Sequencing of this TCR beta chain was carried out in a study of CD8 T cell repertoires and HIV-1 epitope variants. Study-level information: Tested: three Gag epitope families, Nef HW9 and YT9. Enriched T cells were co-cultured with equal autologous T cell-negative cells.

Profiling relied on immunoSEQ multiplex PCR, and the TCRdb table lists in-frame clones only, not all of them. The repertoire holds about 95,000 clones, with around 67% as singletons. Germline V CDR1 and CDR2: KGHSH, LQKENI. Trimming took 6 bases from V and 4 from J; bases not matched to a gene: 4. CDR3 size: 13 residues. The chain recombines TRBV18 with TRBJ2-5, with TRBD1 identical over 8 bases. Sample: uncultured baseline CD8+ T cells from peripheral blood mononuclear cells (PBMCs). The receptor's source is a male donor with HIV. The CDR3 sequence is CASSMDRVETQYF. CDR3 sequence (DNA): TGTGCCAGCTCCATGGACAGGGTAGAGACCCAGTACTTC.